The present T cell receptor (beta chain) was sequenced within a study of shared clonotypes between healthy human individuals. Notes on the study in general: Around 5% was the fraction of naive CD4 clonotypes found shared across a handful of donors. Clonotype sharing among donors was expected to depend on sequencing depth. Naive subsets usually exceeded memory subsets in estimated richness. Clonotypes not shared had lower generation probabilities than those common to all four donors.

The assay was immunoSEQ multiplex PCR, and TCRdb's table has in-frame clones only and misses some. In the table there are fewer than 1 million clones, around 96% of which are singletons. Positively selected for CCR7, the CD45RO-negative cells used as naive CD8 cells excluded terminally differentiated effector memory CD45RA+ cells. With respect to this clone: Its specificity is unknown.

Trimming removed 5 bases at V and 5 bases at J, with 15 bases between. Germline lookup yields CDR1 SGHVS and CDR2 FQNEAQ. CDR3 size: 14 residues. The source of this sequence is a man aged 25 to 40 in good health. Source material: naive CD8+ T cells sorted from blood. V and J are TRBV7-8 and TRBJ1-1; D not resolved. The chain's CDR3 is CASSPRAAGTEAFF. The CDR3 DNA reads TGTGCCAGCAGCCCACGAGCGGCTGGAACTGAAGCTTTCTTT. The full variable domain, rest sourced from reference TRBV7-8 and TRBJ1-1, is GAGVSQSPRYKVAKRGQDVALRCDPISGHVSLFWYQQALGQGPEFLTYFQNEAQLDKSGLPSDRFFAERPEGSVSTLKIQRTQQEDSAVYLCASSPRAAGTEAFFGQGTRLTVV.